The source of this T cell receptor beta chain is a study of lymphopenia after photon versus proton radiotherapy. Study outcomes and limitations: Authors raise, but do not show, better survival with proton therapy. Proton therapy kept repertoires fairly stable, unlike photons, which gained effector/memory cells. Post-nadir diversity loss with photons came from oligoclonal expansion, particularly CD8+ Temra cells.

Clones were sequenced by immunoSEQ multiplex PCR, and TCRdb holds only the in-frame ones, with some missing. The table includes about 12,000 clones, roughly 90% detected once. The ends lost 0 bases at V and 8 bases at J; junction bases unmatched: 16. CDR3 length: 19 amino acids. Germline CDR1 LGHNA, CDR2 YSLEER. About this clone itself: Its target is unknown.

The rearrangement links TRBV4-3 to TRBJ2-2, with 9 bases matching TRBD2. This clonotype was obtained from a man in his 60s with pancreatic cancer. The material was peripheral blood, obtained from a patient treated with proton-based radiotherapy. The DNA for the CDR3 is TGCGCCAGCAGCCAAGACCCACTTTCTAGCGGGACCTTACTTGGGGAGCTGTTTTTT. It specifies CASSQDPLSSGTLLGELFF.